This T cell receptor (beta chain) appears in the sequencing data of a study of cytomegalovirus exposure and HLA in healthy donors. This CDR3 region has 12 residues. V gave up 4 bases and J gave up 5 bases, with 8 bases separating them. Per the germline V gene, CDR1 is PRHDT and CDR2 is FYEKMQ (reference sequence). Amplification used 60 Vbeta primers and 13 Jbeta primers. Generated by immunoSEQ multiplex PCR, the TCRdb table keeps only in-frame clones and is missing some. The top ten clones hold around 3.2% of a sample with about 140,000 clones, 60% to 80% of them seen once. The specimen sequenced was PBMCs. This TCR was sampled from a man aged 40-55 years in good health and CMV-seronegative. This chain links TRBV13 with TRBJ1-1; D is ambiguous. CDR3 loop: CASSYRRTEAFF. The CDR3 bases are TGTGCCAGCAGCTACCGGCGGACTGAAGCTTTCTTT.